The entry below describes one TCR beta chain. The antigen remains undetermined. Sequencing of TCR beta covered CD8+ and CD4+ T cells obtained from blood. TEMRA cells were FACS-enriched and CD8+ and CD4+ T cells negatively isolated. RNA was extracted with the RNeasy kit, and a quantity of about 0.45 to 1 ug was reverse transcribed using random hexamers. Coverage of TCR beta CDR3 amplification by immunoSEQ multiplex PCR extended to 54 Vbeta and 13 Jbeta. In TCRdb, the immunoSEQ multiplex PCR reads were re-called with MiXCR into one record per CDR3 protein. The sample gives fewer than 250,000 distinct CDR3 sequences, approximately 90% of which show up once; 0.1% to 0.15% is in the top ten. The data were taken from a study of CD8 T cells in Susac syndrome. General observations from the study: The relatively small number of individuals in the TCR sequencing and HLA analysis was acknowledged by the study.

Trimming left V 6 bases short and J 5 bases short, with 16 bases between. The germline V gene has CDR1 SEHNR and CDR2 FQNEAQ (reference sequence). There are 14 residues in the CDR3. The genes are TRBV7-9 and TRBJ1-2; D uncertain. This clonotype was sampled from a human donor with multiple sclerosis. The material sequenced was CD8+ T cells from PBMCs. CDR3 coding DNA: TGTGCCAGCAGTCCAGTATCTATGCGGTATGGCTACACCTTC. Translating gives CASSPVSMRYGYTF.